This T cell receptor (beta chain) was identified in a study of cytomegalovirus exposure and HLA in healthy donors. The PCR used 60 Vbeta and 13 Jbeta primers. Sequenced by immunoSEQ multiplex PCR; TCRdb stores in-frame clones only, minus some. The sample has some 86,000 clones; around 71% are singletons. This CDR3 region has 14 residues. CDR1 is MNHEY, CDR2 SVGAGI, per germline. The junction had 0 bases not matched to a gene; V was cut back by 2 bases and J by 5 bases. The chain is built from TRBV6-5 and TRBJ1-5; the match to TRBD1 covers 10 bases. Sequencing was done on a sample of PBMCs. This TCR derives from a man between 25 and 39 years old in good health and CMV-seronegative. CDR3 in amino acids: CASSYGTGDQPQHF. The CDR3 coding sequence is TGTGCCAGCAGTTACGGGACAGGGGATCAGCCCCAGCATTTT.